The rows below give T cell receptor beta chains drawn from one sample of a study of CXCR3-negative and CXCR3-positive naive CD8 T cells. TCRdb derives one entry per CDR3 protein from the 5' RACE reads, leaving out DNA. Found here are tens of thousands of distinct CDR3 sequences; the top ten clones hold about a quarter. Specimen: memory CD8+ T cells from blood. Source of these receptors: a human donor in good health. Some clones in this sample may be carry-over from other donors' samples. The CDR3 runs from the conserved cysteine through the conserved F or W. Clone size is not always given. Where it is, it says once, few, many or a class for expanded clones.

NA	TRBV29-1	TRBJ2-7	CSVGGSIEQYF
NA	TRBV7-9	TRBJ2-2	CASSSATGELFF
NA	TRBV29-1	TRBJ2-1	CSVEDQARRVNEQFF
NA	TRBV5-1	TRBJ2-1	CASSLSGPTELNGIF
NA	TRBV7-9	TRBJ1-4	CASSASGQDLFF
NA	TRBV29-1	TRBJ2-7	CSVVGAGDSYEQYF
NA	TRBV14	TRBJ1-5	CASSPRGAQPQHF
NA	TRBV12-3/TRBV12-4	TRBJ2-5	CASSLGRGKETQYF
NA	TRBV7-2	TRBJ2-1	CASSLGGGPYNEQFF
NA	TRBV7-9	TRBJ2-7	CASSLALRGEQYF
NA	TRBV6-2/TRBV6-3	TRBJ2-3	CASSSTRTTDTQYF
NA	TRBV4-3	TRBJ2-7	CASSQVSSSYEQYF
NA	TRBV6-4	TRBJ2-1	CASSDSRQGANEQFF
NA	TRBV29-1	TRBJ1-2	CSVLEQGGGYTF
NA	TRBV28	TRBJ2-2	CASSPRRATNTGELFF
NA	TRBV14	TRBJ2-7	CASSHALAYEQYF
NA	TRBV11-2	TRBJ2-7	CASSKFTAEQYF
NA	TRBV29-1	TRBJ1-2	CSVDPEGAGGYTF
medium-sized	TRBV20-1	TRBJ2-3	CSAIPLAGGPTDTQYF
NA	TRBV6-5	TRBJ2-5	CASRRNVRGQETQYF
NA	TRBV7-9	TRBJ2-7	CASSQQGAGDEQYF